The rows below give T cell receptor beta chains drawn from one sample of a study of blood T cells in healthy people across ages. TCRdb used MiXCR to reprocess the 5' RACE reads, holding one entry per CDR3 protein. This sample yields about 640,000 distinct CDR3 sequences, of which approximately 50% are seen a single time; over 30% belongs to the top ten. Sequencing was done on a sample of blood. Every receptor here comes from a man aged 60 to 69 in good health. Each CDR3 is given without its conserved first and last residue. Each record gives: CDR3 length, V gene, J gene, clone size, CDR3 protein. Clone size, where shown, is once, few, many, or a class for clones that have expanded.

12	TRBV5-1	TRBJ1-2	.	VSSLDRLMGGYT
12	TRBV10-3	TRBJ2-1	.	AISGRGGSNEQF
12	TRBV10-1	TRBJ2-3	.	ASSWAGEADTQY
13	TRBV10-3	TRBJ2-3	.	ATGPRGDGTDTQY
15	TRBV5-1	TRBJ2-1	few	ASSLFLLGSSYNEQF
13	TRBV4-1	TRBJ2-1	few	ASSRTSGGAYEQF
11	TRBV7-9	TRBJ2-3	.	ASSPPMADTQY
14	TRBV27	TRBJ2-5	.	ASSPLGALKRETQY
12	TRBV28	TRBJ2-7	.	ASSRATDFYEQY
14	TRBV18	TRBJ2-7	.	ASSRTSGGPTYEQY
12	TRBV27	TRBJ2-5	.	ATSLGGAQETQY
12	TRBV29-1	TRBJ1-1	.	SVPQQGVNTEAF